This T cell receptor (beta chain) was recovered during a study of glioma-infiltrating T cells. Study summary: Presurgical dexamethasone in glioma patients lasted six or fewer days.

TCR alpha and beta CDR3 regions were amplified from RNA using iRepertoire nested multiplex PCR. TCRdb re-called the multiplex PCR reads with MiXCR, one entry per CDR3 protein. The sample contains fewer than 500,000 distinct CDR3 sequences, 35% to 45% of which appear only once. The ends were cut back, 4 bases at V and 0 bases at J, with 13 bases in the middle. The V gene's germline CDR1 is SGHTA and CDR2 FQGNSA. CDR3 length: 15 amino acids. Input material: glioma tissue, nonneoplastic brain tissue, or PBMCs (not recorded which). The chain is built from TRBV7-2 and TRBJ2-7, with D perhaps matching TRBD2 (5 bases). This clonotype was obtained from a human donor with low-grade glioma or glioblastoma, undergoing nonglioma brain surgery, or in good health (not recorded which). The CDR3 reads CASSSRRTASYEQYF. CDR3 DNA sequence: TGTGCCAGCAGCTCCCGTCGGACTGCCTCCTACGAGCAGTACTTC.